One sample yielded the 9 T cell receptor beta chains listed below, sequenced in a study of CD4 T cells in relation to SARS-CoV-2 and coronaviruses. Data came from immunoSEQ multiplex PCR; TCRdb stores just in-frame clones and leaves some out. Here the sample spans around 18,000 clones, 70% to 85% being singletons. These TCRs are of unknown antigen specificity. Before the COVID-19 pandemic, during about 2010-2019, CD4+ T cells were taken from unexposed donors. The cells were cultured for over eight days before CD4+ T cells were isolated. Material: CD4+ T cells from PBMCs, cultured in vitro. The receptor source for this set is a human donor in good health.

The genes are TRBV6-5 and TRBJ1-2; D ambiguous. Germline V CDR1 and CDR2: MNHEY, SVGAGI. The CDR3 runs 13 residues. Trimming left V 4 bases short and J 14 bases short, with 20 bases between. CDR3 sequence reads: CASSSIGQEHRTF. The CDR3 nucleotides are TGTGCCAGCAGTTCAATTGGGCAGGAACACCGGACCTTC.

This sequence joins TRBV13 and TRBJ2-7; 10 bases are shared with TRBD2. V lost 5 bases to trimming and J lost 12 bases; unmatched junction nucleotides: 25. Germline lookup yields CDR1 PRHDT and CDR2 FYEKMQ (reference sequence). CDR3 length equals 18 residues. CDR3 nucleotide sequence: TGTGCCAGCAGCCTTAGTTATCGGAGGACTAGCGGCCCCGTGGATCCGTACTTC. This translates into CASSLSYRRTSGPVDPYF.

For the CDR3, the DNA is TGTGCCAGCAGCTTCAGGACAGGGGTAGATTCACCCCTCCACTTT. This translates into CASSFRTGVDSPLHF. This sequence joins TRBV6-4 and TRBJ1-6; 9 nucleotides agree with TRBD1. Germline V gives CDR1 MRHNA, CDR2 SNTAGT. The CDR3 consists of 15 residues. Trimming took 6 bases from V and 8 from J; bases not matched to a gene: 8.

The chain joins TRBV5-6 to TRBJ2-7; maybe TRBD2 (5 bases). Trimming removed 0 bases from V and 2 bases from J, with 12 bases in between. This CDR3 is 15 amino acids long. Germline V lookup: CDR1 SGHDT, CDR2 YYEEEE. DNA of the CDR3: TGTGCCAGCAGCTTGGACCCAGGAGGCGCCTACGAGCAGTACTTC. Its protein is CASSLDPGGAYEQYF.

CDR3 in amino acids: CASRGSEQYF. Here the CDR3 DNA reads TGCGCCAGCAGGGGTAGCGAGCAGTACTTC. This chain links TRBV5-1 with TRBJ2-7; no reliable D call. This CDR3 has 10 residues. Trimming removed 5 bases from V and 6 bases from J, with 6 bases in between. Germline values: CDR1 SGHRS, CDR2 YFSETQ.

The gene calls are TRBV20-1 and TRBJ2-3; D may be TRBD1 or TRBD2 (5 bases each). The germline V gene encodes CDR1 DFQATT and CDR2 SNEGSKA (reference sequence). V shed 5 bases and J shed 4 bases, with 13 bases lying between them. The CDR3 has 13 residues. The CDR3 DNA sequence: TGCAGTGCTGGTGGGGGTGGCGCAGATACGCAGTATTTT. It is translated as CSAGGGGADTQYF.

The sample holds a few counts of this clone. The CDR3 here is CASRKMTGDISGANVLTF. The CDR3 DNA follows: TGTGCCAGCAGGAAAATGACAGGGGATATTTCTGGGGCCAACGTCCTGACTTTC. This sequence joins TRBV2 and TRBJ2-6; 8 nucleotides align to TRBD1. V lost 6 bases and J lost 1; bases outside the gene matches: 11. This CDR3 region has 18 residues. Germline CDR1 is SNHLY and CDR2 is FYNNEI.

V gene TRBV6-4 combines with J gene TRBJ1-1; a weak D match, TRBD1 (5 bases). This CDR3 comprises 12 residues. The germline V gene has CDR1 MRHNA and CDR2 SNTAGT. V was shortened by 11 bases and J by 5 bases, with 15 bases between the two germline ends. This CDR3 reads CAGRRGETEAFF. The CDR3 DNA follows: TGTGCCGGTAGGAGAGGGGAGACTGAAGCTTTCTTT.

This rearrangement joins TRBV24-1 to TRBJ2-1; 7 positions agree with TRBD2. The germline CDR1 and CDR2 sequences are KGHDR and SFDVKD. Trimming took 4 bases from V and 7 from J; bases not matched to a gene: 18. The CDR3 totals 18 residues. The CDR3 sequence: CATSDPNLGAGAYNEQFF. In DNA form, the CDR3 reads TGTGCCACCAGTGACCCCAATCTCGGGGCGGGAGCTTATAATGAGCAGTTCTTC.